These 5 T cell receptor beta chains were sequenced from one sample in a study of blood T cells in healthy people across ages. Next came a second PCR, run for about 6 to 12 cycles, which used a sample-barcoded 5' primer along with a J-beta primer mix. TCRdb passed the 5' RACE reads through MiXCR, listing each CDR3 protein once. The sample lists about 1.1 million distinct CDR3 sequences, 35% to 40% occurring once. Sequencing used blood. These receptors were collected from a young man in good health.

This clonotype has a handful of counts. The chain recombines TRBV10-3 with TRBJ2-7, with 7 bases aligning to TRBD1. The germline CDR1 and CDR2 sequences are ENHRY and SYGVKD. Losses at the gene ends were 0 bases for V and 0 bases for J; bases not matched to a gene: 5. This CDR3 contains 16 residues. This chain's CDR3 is CAISESLSGGSYEQYF. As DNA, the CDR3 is TGTGCCATCAGTGAGTCGTTGTCAGGGGGCTCCTACGAGCAGTACTTC.

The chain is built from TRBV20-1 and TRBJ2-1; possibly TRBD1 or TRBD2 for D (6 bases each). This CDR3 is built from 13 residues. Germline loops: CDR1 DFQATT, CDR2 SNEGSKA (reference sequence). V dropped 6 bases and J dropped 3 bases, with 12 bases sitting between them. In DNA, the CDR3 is TGCAGTGCGCCGGGGGCCGACTACAATGAGCAGTTCTTC. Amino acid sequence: CSAPGADYNEQFF.

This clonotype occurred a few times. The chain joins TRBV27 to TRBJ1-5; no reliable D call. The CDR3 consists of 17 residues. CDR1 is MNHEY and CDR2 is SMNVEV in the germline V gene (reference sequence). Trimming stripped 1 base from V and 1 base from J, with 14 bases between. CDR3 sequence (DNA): TGTGCCAGCAGTTTATTCCCCCACGGACGCAGCAATCAGCCCCAGCATTTT. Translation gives CASSLFPHGRSNQPQHF.

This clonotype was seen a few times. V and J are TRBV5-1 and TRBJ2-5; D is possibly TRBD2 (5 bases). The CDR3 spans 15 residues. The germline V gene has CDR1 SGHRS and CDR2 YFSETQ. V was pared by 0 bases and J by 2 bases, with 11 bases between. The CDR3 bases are TGCGCCAGCAGCTTGGCCGGGGTTTCACAAGAGACCCAGTACTTC. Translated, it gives CASSLAGVSQETQYF.

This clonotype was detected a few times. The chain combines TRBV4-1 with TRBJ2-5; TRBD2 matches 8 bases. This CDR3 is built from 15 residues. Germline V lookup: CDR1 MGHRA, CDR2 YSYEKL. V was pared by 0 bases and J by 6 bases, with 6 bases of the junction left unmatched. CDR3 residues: CASSQDPTSEKTQYF. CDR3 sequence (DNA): TGCGCCAGCAGCCAAGATCCGACTAGCGAGAAGACCCAGTACTTC.